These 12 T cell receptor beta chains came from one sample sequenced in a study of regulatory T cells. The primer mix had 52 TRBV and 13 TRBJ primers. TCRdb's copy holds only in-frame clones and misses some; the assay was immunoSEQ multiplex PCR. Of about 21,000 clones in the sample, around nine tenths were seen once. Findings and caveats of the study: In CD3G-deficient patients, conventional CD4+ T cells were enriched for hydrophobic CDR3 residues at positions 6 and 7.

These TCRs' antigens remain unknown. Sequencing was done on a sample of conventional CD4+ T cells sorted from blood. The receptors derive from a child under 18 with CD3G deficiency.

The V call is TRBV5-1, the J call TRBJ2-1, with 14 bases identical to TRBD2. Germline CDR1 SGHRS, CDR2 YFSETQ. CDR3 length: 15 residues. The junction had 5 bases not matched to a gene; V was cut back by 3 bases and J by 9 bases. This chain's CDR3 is CASSSGLAGGGEQFF. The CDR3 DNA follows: TGCGCCAGCAGCTCCGGACTAGCGGGAGGTGGTGAGCAGTTCTTC.

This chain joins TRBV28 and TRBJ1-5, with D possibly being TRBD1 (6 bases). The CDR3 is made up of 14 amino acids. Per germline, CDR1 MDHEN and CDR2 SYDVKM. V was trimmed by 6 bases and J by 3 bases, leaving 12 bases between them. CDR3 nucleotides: TGTGCCAGCAGCCAAGGGGGTCCCAATCAGCCCCAGCATTTT. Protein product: CASSQGGPNQPQHF.

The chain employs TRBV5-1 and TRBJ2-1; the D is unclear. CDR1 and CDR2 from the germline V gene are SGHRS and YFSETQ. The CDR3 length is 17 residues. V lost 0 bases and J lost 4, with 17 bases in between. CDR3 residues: CASSLAGLGQEYNEQFF. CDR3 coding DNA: TGCGCCAGCAGCTTGGCCGGGCTAGGGCAGGAGTACAATGAGCAGTTCTTC.

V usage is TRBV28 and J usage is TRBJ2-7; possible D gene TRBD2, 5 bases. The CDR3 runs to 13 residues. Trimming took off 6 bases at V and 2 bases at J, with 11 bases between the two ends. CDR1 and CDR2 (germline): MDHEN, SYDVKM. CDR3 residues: CASSFRGAYEQYF. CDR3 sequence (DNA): TGTGCCAGCAGCTTCCGGGGAGCCTACGAGCAGTACTTC.

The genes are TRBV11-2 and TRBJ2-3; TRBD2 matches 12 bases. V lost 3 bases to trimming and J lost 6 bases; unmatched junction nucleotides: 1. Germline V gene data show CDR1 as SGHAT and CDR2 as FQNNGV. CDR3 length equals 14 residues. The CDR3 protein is CASSFGLAGDTQYF. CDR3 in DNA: TGTGCCAGCAGCTTCGGACTAGCGGGGGATACGCAGTATTTT.

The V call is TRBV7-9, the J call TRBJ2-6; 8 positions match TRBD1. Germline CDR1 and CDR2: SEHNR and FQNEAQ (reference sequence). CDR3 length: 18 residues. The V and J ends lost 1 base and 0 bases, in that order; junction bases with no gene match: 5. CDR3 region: CASSLVGTGFSGANVLTF. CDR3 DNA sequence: TGTGCCAGCAGCTTAGTCGGGACAGGCTTCTCTGGGGCCAACGTCCTGACTTTC.

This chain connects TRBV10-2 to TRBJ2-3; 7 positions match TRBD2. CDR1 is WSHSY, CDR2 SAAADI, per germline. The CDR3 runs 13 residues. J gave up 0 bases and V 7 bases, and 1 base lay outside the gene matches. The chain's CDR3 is CASNSGSTDTQYF. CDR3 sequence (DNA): TGCGCCAGCAATAGCGGGAGCACAGATACGCAGTATTTT.

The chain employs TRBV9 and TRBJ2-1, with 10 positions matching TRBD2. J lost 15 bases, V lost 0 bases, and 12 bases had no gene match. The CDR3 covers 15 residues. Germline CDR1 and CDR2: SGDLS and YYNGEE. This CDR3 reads CASSVDASGRNVWFF. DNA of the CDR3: TGTGCCAGCAGCGTAGATGCTAGCGGGAGAAACGTTTGGTTCTTC.

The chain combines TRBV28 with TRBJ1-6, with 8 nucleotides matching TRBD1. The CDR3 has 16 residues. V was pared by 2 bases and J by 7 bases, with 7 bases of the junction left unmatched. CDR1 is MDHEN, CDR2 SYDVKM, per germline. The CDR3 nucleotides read TGTGCCAGCAGTTTACATGGACAGGGAGGAAATTCACCCCTCCACTTT. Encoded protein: CASSLHGQGGNSPLHF.

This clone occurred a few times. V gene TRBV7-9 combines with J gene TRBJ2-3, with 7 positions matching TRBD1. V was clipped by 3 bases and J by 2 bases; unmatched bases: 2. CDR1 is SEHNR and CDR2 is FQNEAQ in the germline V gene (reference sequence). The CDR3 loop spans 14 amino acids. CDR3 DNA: TGTGCCAGCAGCTTCGACAGGGCCACAGATACGCAGTATTTT. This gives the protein CASSFDRATDTQYF.

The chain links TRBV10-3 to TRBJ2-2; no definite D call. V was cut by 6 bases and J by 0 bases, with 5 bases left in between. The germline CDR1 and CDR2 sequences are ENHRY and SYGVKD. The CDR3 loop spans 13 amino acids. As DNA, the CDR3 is TGTGCCATCAGCGGGTCGAACACCGGGGAGCTGTTTTTT. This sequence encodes CAISGSNTGELFF.

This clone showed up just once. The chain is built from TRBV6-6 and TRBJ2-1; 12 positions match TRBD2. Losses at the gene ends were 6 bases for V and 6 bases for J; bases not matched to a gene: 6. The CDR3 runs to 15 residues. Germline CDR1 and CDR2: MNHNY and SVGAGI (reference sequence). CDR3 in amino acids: CASRTSGRGSNEQFF. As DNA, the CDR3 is TGTGCCAGCAGGACTAGCGGGAGAGGTTCCAATGAGCAGTTCTTC.